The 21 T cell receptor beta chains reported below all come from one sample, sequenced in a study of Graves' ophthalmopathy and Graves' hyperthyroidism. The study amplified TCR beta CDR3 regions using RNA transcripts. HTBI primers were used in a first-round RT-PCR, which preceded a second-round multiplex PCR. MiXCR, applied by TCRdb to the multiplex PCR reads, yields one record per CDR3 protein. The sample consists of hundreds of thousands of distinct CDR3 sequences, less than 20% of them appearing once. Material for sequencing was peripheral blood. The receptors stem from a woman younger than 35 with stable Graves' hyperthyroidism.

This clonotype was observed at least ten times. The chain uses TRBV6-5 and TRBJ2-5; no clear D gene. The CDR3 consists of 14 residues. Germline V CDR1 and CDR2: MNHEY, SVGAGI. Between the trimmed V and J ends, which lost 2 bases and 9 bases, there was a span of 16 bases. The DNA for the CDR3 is TGTGCCAGCAGTTACGACGACATGTCTCGCGCCCAGTACTTC. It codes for CASSYDDMSRAQYF.

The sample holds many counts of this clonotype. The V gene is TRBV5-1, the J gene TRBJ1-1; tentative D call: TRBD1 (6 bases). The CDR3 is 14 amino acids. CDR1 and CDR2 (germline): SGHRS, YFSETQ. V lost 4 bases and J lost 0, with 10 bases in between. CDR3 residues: CASSERTVNTEAFF. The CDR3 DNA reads TGCGCCAGCAGCGAGAGGACAGTGAACACTGAAGCTTTCTTT.

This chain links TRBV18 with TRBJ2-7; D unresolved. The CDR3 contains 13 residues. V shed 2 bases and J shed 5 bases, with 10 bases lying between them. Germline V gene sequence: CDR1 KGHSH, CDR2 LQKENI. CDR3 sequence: CASSPNGIDEQYF. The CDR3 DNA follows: TGTGCCAGCTCACCAAACGGTATAGACGAGCAGTACTTC. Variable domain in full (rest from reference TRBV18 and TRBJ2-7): NAGVMQNPRHLVRRRGQEARLRCSPMKGHSHVYWYRQLPEEGLKFMVYLQKENIIDESGMPKERFSAEFPKEGPSILRIQQVVRGDSAAYFCASSPNGIDEQYFGPGTRLTVT.

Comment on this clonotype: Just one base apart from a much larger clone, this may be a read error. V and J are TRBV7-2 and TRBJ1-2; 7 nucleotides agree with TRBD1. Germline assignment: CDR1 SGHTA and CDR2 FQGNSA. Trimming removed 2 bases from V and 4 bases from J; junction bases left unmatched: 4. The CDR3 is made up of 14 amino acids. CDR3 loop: CASSLSWDSYGYTF. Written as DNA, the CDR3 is TGTGCCAGCAGCTTATCATGGGACAGCTATGGCTACACCTTC.

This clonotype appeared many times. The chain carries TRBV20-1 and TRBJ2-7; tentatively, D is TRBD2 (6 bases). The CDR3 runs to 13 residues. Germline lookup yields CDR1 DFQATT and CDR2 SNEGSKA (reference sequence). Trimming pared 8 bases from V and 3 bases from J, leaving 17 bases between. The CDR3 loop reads CSPRGDVDYEQYF. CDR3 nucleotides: TGCAGTCCACGCGGGGACGTGGACTACGAGCAGTACTTC.

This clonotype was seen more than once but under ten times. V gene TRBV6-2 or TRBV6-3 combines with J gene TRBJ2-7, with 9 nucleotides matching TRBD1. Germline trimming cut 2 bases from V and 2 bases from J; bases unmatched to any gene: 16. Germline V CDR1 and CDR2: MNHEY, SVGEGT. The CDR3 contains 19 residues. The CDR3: CASSYLRDRVILVPYEQYF. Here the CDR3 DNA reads TGTGCCAGCAGTTACCTGCGGGACAGGGTAATATTAGTGCCCTACGAGCAGTACTTC.

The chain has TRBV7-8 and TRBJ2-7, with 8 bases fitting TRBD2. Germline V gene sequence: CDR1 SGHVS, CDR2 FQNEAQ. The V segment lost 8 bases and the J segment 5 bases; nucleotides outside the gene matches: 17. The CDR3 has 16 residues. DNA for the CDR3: TGTGCCAGCGGCGGGGGGCGCAGGATACTCCTACACGAGCAGTACTTC. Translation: CASGGGRRILLHEQYF. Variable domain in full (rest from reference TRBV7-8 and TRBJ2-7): GAGVSQSPRYKVAKRGQDVALRCDPISGHVSLFWYQQALGQGPEFLTYFQNEAQLDKSGLPSDRFFAERPEGSVSTLKIQRTQQEDSAVYLCASGGGRRILLHEQYFGPGTRLTVT.

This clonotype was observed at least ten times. CDR3 sequence reads: CASSRDASTEAFF. CDR3 sequence (DNA): TGTGCCAGCAGCCGGGACGCCTCCACTGAAGCTTTCTTT. The V and J genes are TRBV9 and TRBJ1-1, with a possible D match to TRBD1 (5 bases). The germline CDR1 and CDR2 sequences are SGDLS and YYNGEE. The length of the CDR3 is 13 residues. V was clipped by 4 bases and J by 4 bases, with 11 bases between them.

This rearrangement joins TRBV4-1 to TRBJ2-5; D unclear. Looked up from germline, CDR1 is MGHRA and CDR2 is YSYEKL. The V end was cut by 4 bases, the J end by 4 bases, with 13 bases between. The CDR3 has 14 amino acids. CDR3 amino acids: CASSPGGWGETQYF. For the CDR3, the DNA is TGCGCCAGCAGCCCCGGCGGTTGGGGAGAGACCCAGTACTTC.

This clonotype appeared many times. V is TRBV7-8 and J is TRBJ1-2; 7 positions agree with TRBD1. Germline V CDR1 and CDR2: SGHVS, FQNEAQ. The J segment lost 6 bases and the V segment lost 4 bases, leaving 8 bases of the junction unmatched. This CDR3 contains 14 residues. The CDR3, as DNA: TGTGCCAGCAGCTATGAACAGGGGAGGGATGGCTACACCTTC. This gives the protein CASSYEQGRDGYTF.

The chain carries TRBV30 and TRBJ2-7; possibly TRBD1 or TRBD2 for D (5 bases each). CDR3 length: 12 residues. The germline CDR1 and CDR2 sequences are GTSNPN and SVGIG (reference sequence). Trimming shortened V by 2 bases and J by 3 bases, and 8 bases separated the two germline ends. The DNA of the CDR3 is TGTGCCTGGAGTCGGGACGGCTACGAGCAGTACTTC. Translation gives CAWSRDGYEQYF.

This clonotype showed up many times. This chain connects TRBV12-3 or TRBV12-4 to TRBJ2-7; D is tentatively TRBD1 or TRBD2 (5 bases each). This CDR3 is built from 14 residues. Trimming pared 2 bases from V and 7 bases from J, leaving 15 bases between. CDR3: CASSLRGPTWEQYF. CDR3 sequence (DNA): TGTGCCAGCAGTTTACGGGGACCCACGTGGGAGCAGTACTTC.

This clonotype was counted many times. CDR3 region: CASSYSMQGVRYEQYF. CDR3 DNA: TGTGCCAGCAGTTACTCGATGCAGGGAGTCCGCTACGAGCAGTACTTC. This chain joins TRBV6-2 or TRBV6-3 and TRBJ2-7; D is possibly TRBD1 or TRBD2 (5 bases each). This CDR3 contains 16 residues. V was clipped by 0 bases and J by 3 bases, with 15 bases between them. Per germline, CDR1 MNHEY and CDR2 SVGEGT.

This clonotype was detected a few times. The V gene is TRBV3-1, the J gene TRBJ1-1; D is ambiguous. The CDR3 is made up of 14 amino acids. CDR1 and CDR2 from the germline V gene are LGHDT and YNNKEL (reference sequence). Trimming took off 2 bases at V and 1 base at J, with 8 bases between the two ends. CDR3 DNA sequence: TGTGCCAGCAGCCAAAGAGGAGGGAACACTGAAGCTTTCTTT. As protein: CASSQRGGNTEAFF.

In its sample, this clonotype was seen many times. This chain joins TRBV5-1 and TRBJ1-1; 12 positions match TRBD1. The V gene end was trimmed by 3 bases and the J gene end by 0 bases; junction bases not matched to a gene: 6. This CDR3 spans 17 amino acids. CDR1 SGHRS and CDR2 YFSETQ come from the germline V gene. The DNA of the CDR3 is TGCGCCAGCAGCTCCGGGACAGGGGGCATCATGAACACTGAAGCTTTCTTT. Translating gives CASSSGTGGIMNTEAFF. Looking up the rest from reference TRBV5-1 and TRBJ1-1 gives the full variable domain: KAGVTQTPRYLIKTRGQQVTLSCSPISGHRSVSWYQQTPGQGLQFLFEYFSETQRNKGNFPGRFSGRQFSNSRSEMNVSTLELGDSALYLCASSSGTGGIMNTEAFFGQGTRLTVV.

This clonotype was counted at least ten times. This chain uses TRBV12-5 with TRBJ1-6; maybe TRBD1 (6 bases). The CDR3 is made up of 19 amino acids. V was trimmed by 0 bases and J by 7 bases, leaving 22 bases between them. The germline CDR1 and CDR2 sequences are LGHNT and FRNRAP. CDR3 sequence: CASGLVLPLRQAFNSPLHF. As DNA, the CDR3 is TGTGCTAGTGGTTTGGTACTCCCCCTCAGACAGGCGTTCAATTCACCCCTCCACTTT.

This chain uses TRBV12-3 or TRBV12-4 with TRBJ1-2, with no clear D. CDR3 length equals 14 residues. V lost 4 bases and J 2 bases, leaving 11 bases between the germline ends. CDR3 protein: CASSSRTANYGYTF. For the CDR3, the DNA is TGTGCCAGCAGTTCCAGGACGGCGAACTATGGCTACACCTTC.

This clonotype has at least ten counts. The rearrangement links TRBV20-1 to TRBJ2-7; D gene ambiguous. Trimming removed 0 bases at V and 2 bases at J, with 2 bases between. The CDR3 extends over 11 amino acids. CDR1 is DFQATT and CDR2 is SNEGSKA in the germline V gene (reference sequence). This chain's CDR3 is CSARDPYEQYF. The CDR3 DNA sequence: TGCAGTGCTAGAGACCCCTACGAGCAGTACTTC.

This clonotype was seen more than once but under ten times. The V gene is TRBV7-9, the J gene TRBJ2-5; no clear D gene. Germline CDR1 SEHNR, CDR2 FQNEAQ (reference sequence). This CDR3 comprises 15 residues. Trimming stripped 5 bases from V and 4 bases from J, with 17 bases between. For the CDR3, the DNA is TGTGCCAGCAGCAACTTCGAACACGGGTTAGAGACCCAGTACTTC. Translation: CASSNFEHGLETQYF.

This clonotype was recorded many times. CDR3 sequence reads: CASTTGRFSYNSPLHF. The CDR3 DNA is TGTGCCAGCACGACAGGGAGGTTCTCCTATAATTCACCCCTCCACTTT. The J gene is TRBJ1-6, the V gene TRBV12-3 or TRBV12-4; 7 nucleotides match TRBD1. The CDR3 contains 16 residues. J gave up 0 bases and V 7 bases, and 6 bases lay outside the gene matches.

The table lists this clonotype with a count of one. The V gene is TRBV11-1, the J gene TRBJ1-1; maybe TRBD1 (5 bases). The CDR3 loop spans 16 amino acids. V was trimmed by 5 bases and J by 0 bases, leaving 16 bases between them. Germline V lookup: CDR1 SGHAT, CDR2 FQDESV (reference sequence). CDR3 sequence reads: CASSAGPDTLNTEAFF. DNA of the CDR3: TGTGCCAGCAGCGCGGGACCGGACACGCTGAACACTGAAGCTTTCTTT.